The present T cell receptor beta chain was sequenced within a study of CD8 T cells in ankylosing spondylitis (dated by TCRdb to the late 2010s). At the level of the whole study: The study set out to find disease-linked TCR variants by profiling T cell receptor beta repertoires in ankylosing spondylitis patients and healthy donors. The whole study cohort included 85 to 120 healthy donors and some 27 ankylosing spondylitis patients. Peripheral blood was sampled, and synovial fluid was additionally collected from ankylosing spondylitis patients. Broad study findings and their caveats: A TCR beta motif of about eight highly homologous amino acid variants appeared characteristic of blood from ankylosing spondylitis patients. Significant enrichment of the disease-linked clones was reported in matched synovial fluid samples from ankylosing spondylitis patients. Some motif variants had previously been reported in the synovial fluid and blood of reactive arthritis patients, which suggests shared mechanisms of disease initiation. The disease-linked clones showed a CD8+ phenotype and occurred at relatively low frequencies in peripheral blood.

These reads were obtained on an Illumina HiSeq 2500. Quantitative 5'-RACE with molecular barcodes was the method used to prepare the TCR beta libraries. The study's processing was this. A new computational method based on a probabilistic model of VDJ rearrangement was used to identify disease-linked TCR variants. TCRdb reworked the public reads: Q25 trimming with fastp, MiXCR clone assembly, productive beta chains retained. Every entry covers one CDR3 protein and lists the most common genes and DNA from its rows. TCRdb, not the original authors, processed these V and J calls. The sample table holds some 200,000 distinct CDR3 sequences, of which roughly 25% were seen once. Jointly, the top ten make up 6.6% of the sample. This clonotype occurred many times. Its cognate antigen has yet to be identified. No base qualities exist here, and no much larger clone lies one base off it. Counted from cysteine to phenylalanine, this CDR3 has 13 amino acids. Kept here is only the CDR3 DNA, which spans 39 bases and is read in frame from base 1. The V end loses 6 bases and the J end loses 7 bases, and a stretch of 16 bases separates them.

Sequencing input: blood, either unsorted or a sorted T cell fraction (not recorded which). The clonotype originates from a male donor with ankylosing spondylitis or in good health (not recorded which). Recombination joined TRBV12-3 or TRBV12-4 with TRBJ2-7; TRBD1 is a weak D gene call, 6 bases matching. In nucleotides, the sequence is TGTGCCAGCAGGATGACAGGATCGGGGGAGCAGTACTTC. Translated, this gives CASRMTGSGEQYF.